These 15 T cell receptor beta chains originate from one sample sequenced in a study of regulatory T cells in long-lasting Graves disease. Time point of the sample: newly diagnosed GD, antithyroid drugs for less than 3 months. The authors made the TCR library using RNA they extracted from PBMCs. CDR3 regions were amplified by Arm-PCR using iRepertoire HTBI primers to build TCR beta libraries. Using its own MiXCR run on the multiplex PCR reads, TCRdb lists one record per CDR3 protein. Here the sample spans about 450,000 distinct CDR3 sequences, around 15% being singletons. These data also formed part of another study, on T cells in Graves' hyperthyroidism and ophthalmopathy.

The specimen was peripheral blood mononuclear cells (PBMCs), collected at new diagnosis, from a patient treated with antithyroid drugs. These receptors came from a woman in her thirties with Graves disease.

V and J are TRBV28 and TRBJ1-5; unclear D gene. Trimming pared 3 bases from V and 11 bases from J, leaving 11 bases between. The CDR3 covers 12 residues. Germline-derived CDR1 and CDR2 are MDHEN and SYDVKM. DNA of the CDR3: TGTGCCAGCAGTTTCCAGGCTCGGTCCCAGCATTTT. The encoded protein is CASSFQARSQHF.

This clonotype was seen many times. The chain combines TRBV28 with TRBJ2-1, with TRBD1 as a possible D gene (6 bases). The CDR3 covers 16 residues. The germline CDR1 and CDR2 sequences are MDHEN and SYDVKM. The germline V and J ends were trimmed by 4 bases and 4 bases, with 17 bases remaining between them. CDR3 nucleotides: TGTGCCAGCAGTTCTCCTACAGGGCGATCATACAATGAGCAGTTCTTC. Translated, it gives CASSSPTGRSYNEQFF.

As to this clonotype: A far larger clone is one base from this, pointing to a likely read error. The chain joins TRBV7-2 to TRBJ2-1; TRBD2 matches at 7 bases. Germline trimming cut 5 bases from V and 10 bases from J; bases unmatched to any gene: 8. Germline V gives CDR1 SGHTA, CDR2 FQGNSA. The CDR3 spans 13 residues. The CDR3 protein is CASSQTSSYEQFF. The DNA of the CDR3 is TGTGCCAGCAGCCAGACTAGCTCCTACGAGCAGTTCTTC.

This clonotype was recorded many times. The chain combines TRBV29-1 with TRBJ2-7; 11 bases line up with TRBD2. CDR1 is SQVTM, CDR2 ANQGSEA, per germline. This CDR3 comprises 14 residues. V gave up 2 bases and J gave up 3 bases; unmatched junction bases: 3. The CDR3 here is CSVETSGRSYEQYF. As DNA, the CDR3 is TGCAGCGTTGAAACTAGCGGGAGAAGCTACGAGCAGTACTTC.

Notes on this clonotype: A much larger clone is a single base away; this may be a read error. The chain combines TRBV6-1 with TRBJ2-5; 9 positions match TRBD2. V lost 6 bases to trimming and J lost 3 bases; unmatched junction nucleotides: 8. The germline V gene encodes CDR1 MNHNS and CDR2 SASEGT. The CDR3 covers 15 residues. The CDR3 nucleotides are TGTGCCAGCAGGACTAGCGGACCTAGCGAAGAGACCCAGTACTTC. This translates into CASRTSGPSEETQYF.

This clonotype was observed a handful of times. The junction departs from the called germline gene at one end, perhaps through a read error. The chain is built from TRBV27 and TRBJ2-5; TRBD2 aligns across 15 bases. TRBJ2-1 matches the DNA end more closely, so the J call is doubtful. The CDR3 has 19 amino acids. Germline-derived CDR1 and CDR2 are MNHEY and SMNVEV (reference sequence). The CDR3 protein is CASQFIYRRTSGRVNGQFF. The CDR3 region has the DNA TGTGCCAGCCAGTTTATATATCGACGGACTAGCGGGAGGGTGAATGGGCAGTTCTTC.

The chain employs TRBV18 and TRBJ2-7; TRBD2 matches 7 bases. CDR3 length equals 13 residues. Germline V gene lookup returns CDR1 KGHSH and CDR2 LQKENI. The ends lost 4 bases at V and 7 bases at J; junction bases unmatched: 7. The CDR3 DNA follows: TGTGCCAGCTCACGGGAGGGTTCATGGGAGCAGTACTTC. It encodes CASSREGSWEQYF.

This clonotype has a handful of counts. The chain combines TRBV7-2 with TRBJ2-7, with D possibly matching TRBD1 (7 bases). CDR3 length: 15 residues. V was shortened by 7 bases and J by 4 bases, with 20 bases between the two germline ends. Looked up from germline, CDR1 is SGHTA and CDR2 is FQGNSA. CDR3 region: CASMPRGTELYEQYF. The CDR3 coding sequence is TGTGCCAGCATGCCCCGCGGGACAGAACTTTACGAGCAGTACTTC. Supplemented by reference TRBV7-2 and TRBJ2-7, the full variable domain reads GAGVSQSPSNKVTEKGKDVELRCDPISGHTALYWYRQSLGQGLEFLIYFQGNSAPDKSGLPSDRFSAERTGGSVSTLTIQRTQQEDSAVYLCASMPRGTELYEQYFGPGTRLTVT.

This clonotype has at least ten counts. CDR3 nucleotide sequence: TGTGCCAGCAGCCAAGAGCTAGCGGGAGGGCCAGTTGCAGAGACCCAGTACTTC. Its protein product is CASSQELAGGPVAETQYF. This sequence joins TRBV4-2 and TRBJ2-5; TRBD2 matches 12 bases. This CDR3 region has 18 residues. Trimming removed 0 bases from V and 4 bases from J; junction bases left unmatched: 9. Germline lookup yields CDR1 LGHNA and CDR2 YNFKEQ.

Many counts were recorded for this clonotype. The V and J genes are TRBV30 and TRBJ1-2, with D possibly matching TRBD1 (6 bases). Germline V lookup: CDR1 GTSNPN, CDR2 SVGIG (reference sequence). The CDR3 covers 14 residues. Trimming removed 2 bases at V and 6 bases at J, with 16 bases between. This CDR3 reads CAWSPPTGPNGYTF. The CDR3 DNA is TGTGCCTGGAGTCCACCGACAGGCCCGAATGGCTACACCTTC.

The V call is TRBV6-1, the J call TRBJ2-5, with D perhaps TRBD2 (5 bases). The ends were cut back, 3 bases at V and 9 bases at J, with 17 bases in the middle. The germline CDR1 and CDR2 sequences are MNHNS and SASEGT. The CDR3 length is 14 residues. The CDR3 here is CASSDLIGFGAQYF. The CDR3 DNA sequence: TGTGCCAGCAGTGATTTAATCGGCTTCGGGGCCCAGTACTTC.

V gene TRBV19 combines with J gene TRBJ1-2; D unresolved. V was shortened by 5 bases and J by 8 bases, with 12 bases between the two germline ends. The CDR3 is 12 residues long. In germline, CDR1 is LNHDA, CDR2 SQIVND (reference sequence). CDR3 sequence (DNA): TGTGCCAGTAGTCTAAAACCATGGGGCTACACCTTC. Translating gives CASSLKPWGYTF.

At least ten counts were recorded for this clonotype. The DNA of the CDR3 is TGTGCCACCAGCCCCGCACCGGGACGGGCAAACACCGGGGAGCTGTTTTTT. This encodes CATSPAPGRANTGELFF. The chain links TRBV15 to TRBJ2-2; D tentatively reads TRBD1 or TRBD2 (5 bases each). CDR3 size: 17 residues. V was shortened by 5 bases and J by 2 bases, with 18 bases between the two germline ends. Germline values: CDR1 LNHNV, CDR2 YYDKDF (reference sequence).

The J gene is TRBJ2-6, the V gene TRBV19, with 7 positions matching TRBD2. This CDR3 is 18 amino acids long. Trimming took 3 bases from V and 2 from J; bases not matched to a gene: 10. Germline V CDR1 and CDR2: LNHDA, SQIVND (reference sequence). Here the CDR3 DNA reads TGTGCCAGTAGTATCGGGGGGAGCCTAATGACTGGGGCCAACGTCCTGACTTTC. This translates into CASSIGGSLMTGANVLTF.

Only a few counts were recorded for this clonotype. The V gene is TRBV30, the J gene TRBJ2-3; weak D call: TRBD2 (6 bases). V lost 5 bases and J 4 bases, leaving 10 bases between the germline ends. CDR3 length equals 12 residues. Per the germline V gene, CDR1 is GTSNPN and CDR2 is SVGIG (reference sequence). In DNA form, the CDR3 reads TGTGCCTGGCGACTAGACTCAGATACGCAGTATTTT. Protein: CAWRLDSDTQYF.